These 10 T cell receptor beta chains originate from one sample sequenced in a study of CD8 T cells in ankylosing spondylitis. Their specific antigens are unknown. Study-wide results and caveats: Ankylosing spondylitis blood appeared to be characterized by a TCR beta motif of under 10 highly homologous variants.

Using its own MiXCR run on the 5' RACE reads, TCRdb lists one record per CDR3 protein. The sample yields 450,000 or so distinct CDR3 sequences, more than 25% seen once. What was sequenced was blood, either unsorted or a sorted T cell fraction (not recorded which). These receptors were taken from a male donor with ankylosing spondylitis.

The CDR3 spells CSAVTTSYNEQFF. The DNA of the CDR3 is TGCAGTGCTGTGACCACATCCTACAATGAGCAGTTCTTC. The chain links TRBV20-1 to TRBJ2-1, with D unresolved. V lost 5 bases and J lost 1, with 9 bases in between. In germline, CDR1 is DFQATT, CDR2 SNEGSKA (reference sequence). CDR3 size: 13 residues.

This clonotype was observed a handful of times. V usage is TRBV7-9 and J usage is TRBJ2-3, with D uncertain. The germline V and J ends were trimmed by 5 bases and 0 bases, with 9 bases remaining between them. Per germline, CDR1 SEHNR and CDR2 FQNEAQ (reference sequence). This CDR3 is 14 amino acids long. The CDR3 DNA sequence: TGTGCCAGCAGCCCAACACAGAGCACAGATACGCAGTATTTT. Translating it yields CASSPTQSTDTQYF.

This clonotype has ten or more counts. The chain joins TRBV5-1 to TRBJ2-3; no reliable D call. Germline CDR1 reads SGHRS; CDR2 reads YFSETQ. The germline V and J ends were trimmed by 6 bases and 5 bases, with 16 bases remaining between them. The CDR3 is 14 residues long. This CDR3 is CASIPERPGDTQYF. CDR3 in DNA: TGCGCCAGCATTCCGGAGCGTCCCGGAGATACGCAGTATTTT.

The chain carries TRBV7-8 and TRBJ2-7, with TRBD2 as a possible D gene (5 bases). The CDR3 has 15 amino acids. The V gene lost 5 bases and the J gene lost 3 bases, with 17 bases spanning the gap. Germline V gives CDR1 SGHVS, CDR2 FQNEAQ. The CDR3 bases are TGTGCCAGCAGCGAGGAGATCCAGCGGAGCTACGAGCAGTACTTC. Translation gives CASSEEIQRSYEQYF.

This clonotype has only a few counts. The chain employs TRBV27 and TRBJ1-2; D may be TRBD1 (5 bases). V lost 5 bases and J 4 bases, leaving 14 bases between the germline ends. The CDR3 sequence is 14 residues long. The V gene's germline CDR1 is MNHEY and CDR2 SMNVEV (reference sequence). CDR3 amino acids: CASSNRDRGYGYTF. The DNA for the CDR3 is TGTGCCAGCAGTAACCGGGACCGGGGCTATGGCTACACCTTC.

The gene calls are TRBV5-1 and TRBJ2-7; 7 nucleotides line up with TRBD1. With V trimmed by 1 base and J by 7 bases, 8 bases remained unmatched. The germline V gene encodes CDR1 SGHRS and CDR2 YFSETQ. The CDR3 totals 14 residues. The CDR3 coding sequence is TGCGCCAGCAGCTTGCGCCAGGGGGTTGAAGAGCAGTACTTC. This translates into CASSLRQGVEEQYF.

This clonotype has at least ten counts. The CDR3 DNA follows: TGTGCCAGCAGCCAGGGCGGCACCGGGGAGCTGTTTTTT. It specifies CASSQGGTGELFF. The chain couples TRBV12-3 or TRBV12-4 to TRBJ2-2; a possible D gene is TRBD1 (5 bases). This CDR3 has 13 residues. The V end was cut by 6 bases, the J end by 4 bases, with 9 bases between.

This clonotype has only a few counts. The junction does not match germline at one end; this may be a read error. The chain couples TRBV7-2 to TRBJ2-1; TRBD2 might be the D (6 bases). From germline, CDR1 is SGHTA and CDR2 FQGNSA. CDR3 length: 14 amino acids. CDR3 bases: TGTGCCAGCAGATTAGCGGTATCCTACAATGAGCAGTTCTTC. This encodes CASRLAVSYNEQFF.

The sample holds a few counts of this clonotype. J is TRBJ1-1 and V is TRBV5-1; D unresolved. V was pared by 0 bases and J by 0 bases, with 6 bases between. Germline CDR1 is SGHRS and CDR2 is YFSETQ. The CDR3 is 14 residues long. The CDR3 region is CASSLDQLNTEAFF. CDR3 coding DNA: TGCGCCAGCAGCTTGGATCAACTGAACACTGAAGCTTTCTTT.

This clonotype was seen a handful of times. This chain connects TRBV30 to TRBJ1-3, with unresolved D. Trimming cost V 1 base and J 4 bases, with 11 bases left between them. The CDR3 contains 14 residues. Germline V gives CDR1 GTSNPN, CDR2 SVGIG (reference sequence). The CDR3 sequence is CAWSAGSPGNTIYF. CDR3 in DNA: TGTGCCTGGAGTGCGGGCAGTCCCGGAAACACCATATATTTT.